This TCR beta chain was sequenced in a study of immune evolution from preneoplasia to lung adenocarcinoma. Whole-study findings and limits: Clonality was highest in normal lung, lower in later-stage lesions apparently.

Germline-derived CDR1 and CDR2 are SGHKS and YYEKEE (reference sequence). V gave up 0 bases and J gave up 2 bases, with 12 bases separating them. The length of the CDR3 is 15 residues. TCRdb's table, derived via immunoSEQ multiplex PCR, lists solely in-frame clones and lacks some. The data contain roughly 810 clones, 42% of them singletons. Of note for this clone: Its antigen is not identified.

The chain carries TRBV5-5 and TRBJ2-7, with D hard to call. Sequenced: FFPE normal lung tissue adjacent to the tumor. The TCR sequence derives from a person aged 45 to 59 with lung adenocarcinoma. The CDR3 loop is CASSLAGGSAYEQYF. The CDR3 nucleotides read TGTGCCAGCAGCTTGGCGGGTGGGTCTGCCTACGAGCAGTACTTC.